Sequencing of this T cell receptor (beta chain) was carried out in a study of post-analysis software for immune sequencing data. Overall study: Relapsing-remitting, secondary progressive and progressive-relapsing multiple sclerosis were all included among the disease courses. Whole-study results and caveats: Multiple sclerosis was associated with a significant reduction in normalized Chao1 diversity relative to controls. In patients, TRBV5-6, TRBV5-1 and TRBV20-1 belonged to four or five TRBV segments found more frequently than in controls. Under F measure analysis, samples from one preparation batch co-clustered strongly.

Concerning this clonotype itself: Its antigen is unidentified. Germline and junction disagree at one end, which may indicate a read error.

Prepared TCR beta cDNA libraries contained unique molecular identifiers. The source material, about 0.9 to 10 million T cells, gave rise to 400,000 to 550,000 cDNA molecules. TCRdb reanalysed the PCR reads using MiXCR and keeps one entry per CDR3 protein. The sample has about 460,000 distinct CDR3 sequences; around 40% are singletons. The CDR3 has 12 residues. The germline gives CDR1 SQVTM, CDR2 ANQGSEA. Sequencing input: blood. This TCR came from a girl aged 10-17 years with multiple sclerosis. The chain employs TRBV29-1 and TRBJ2-1; D unclear. CDR3 in amino acids: CSVEDVSNERFF. The DNA for the CDR3 is TGCAGCGTTGAAGACGTAAGCAATGAGCGGTTCTTC.